This passage covers 30 T cell receptor beta chains from one sample sequenced in a study of shared clonotypes between healthy human individuals. The data were produced by immunoSEQ multiplex PCR, yet TCRdb's version contains in-frame clones alone and is incomplete. The table has around 1.6 million clones, 95% to 99% seen once. The sequenced sample consisted of naive CD4+ T cells sorted from blood. Regarding subset: CD45RA+ positively selected. These receptors were obtained from a man aged 25 to 45 in good health.

The chain has TRBV18 and TRBJ2-2; 7 nucleotides agree with TRBD1. Germline trimming cut 3 bases from V and 1 base from J; bases unmatched to any gene: 2. CDR1 is KGHSH, CDR2 LQKENI, per germline. The CDR3 contains 15 residues. CDR3 DNA: TGTGCCAGCTCACCTGCAGGGGGGAACACCGGGGAGCTGTTTTTT. This encodes CASSPAGGNTGELFF.

This chain uses TRBV9 with TRBJ2-2, with 7 bases that match TRBD1. The V gene end was trimmed by 0 bases and the J gene end by 0 bases; junction bases not matched to a gene: 5. The CDR3 extends over 17 amino acids. CDR1 and CDR2 from the germline V gene are SGDLS and YYNGEE. The CDR3 here is CASSVEPTGPNTGELFF. The CDR3 DNA is TGTGCCAGCAGCGTAGAACCGACAGGGCCGAACACCGGGGAGCTGTTTTTT.

Regarding this clone: Other DNA sequences in the same sample also yield this CDR3. The chain combines TRBV6-1 with TRBJ2-7; D might be TRBD2 (5 bases). Germline V gene lookup returns CDR1 MNHNS and CDR2 SASEGT. The CDR3 covers 14 residues. V was cut by 6 bases and J by 4 bases, with 16 bases left in between. The CDR3: CASRPGGGSYEQYF. CDR3 sequence (DNA): TGTGCCAGCAGACCCGGAGGCGGGTCTTACGAGCAGTACTTC.

The genes are TRBV27 and TRBJ2-1; TRBD2 matches at 7 bases. In germline, CDR1 is MNHEY, CDR2 SMNVEV (reference sequence). This CDR3 region has 16 residues. V trimming: 8 bases; J trimming: 4 bases; junction bases outside the gene matches: 14. The CDR3: CASSMGRGPPYNEQFF. CDR3 in DNA: TGTGCCAGCTCAATGGGGAGGGGACCACCTTACAATGAGCAGTTCTTC.

The rearrangement uses TRBV27 and TRBJ2-7, with 7 bases aligning to TRBD1. V was pared by 8 bases and J by 0 bases, with 7 bases of the junction left unmatched. This CDR3 contains 14 residues. Germline V gene lookup returns CDR1 MNHEY and CDR2 SMNVEV (reference sequence). DNA for the CDR3: TGTGCCAGCCGACCCCGGGACAGCTCCTACGAGCAGTACTTC. Translating it yields CASRPRDSSYEQYF.

CDR3 protein: CASSQGGYSYNEQFF. The DNA for the CDR3 is TGCGCCAGCAGCCAAGGTGGGTACTCCTACAATGAGCAGTTCTTC. This chain links TRBV4-1 with TRBJ2-1; D is uncertain. The CDR3 has 15 amino acids. CDR1 is MGHRA, CDR2 YSYEKL, per germline. Between the trimmed V and J ends, which lost 1 base and 0 bases, there was a span of 7 bases.

The J gene is TRBJ2-7, the V gene TRBV10-2, with D maybe TRBD2 (6 bases). This CDR3 is 13 amino acids long. V lost 6 bases, J lost 4 bases, and 13 bases lay in between. Per germline, CDR1 WSHSY and CDR2 SAAADI. For the CDR3, the DNA is TGCGCCAGCAGGGAAGGACTATCTTACGAGCAGTACTTC. Translating it yields CASREGLSYEQYF.

This chain connects TRBV21-1 to TRBJ2-7; the table names TRBD2, a call not compared with the DNA. TRBV21-1 is a documented pseudogene. The CDR3 extends over 14 amino acids. This chain's CDR3 is CASMGPRGFGEQYF. In DNA form, the CDR3 reads TGTGCCAGCATGGGTCCTCGCGGCTTCGGCGAGCAGTACTTC.

The chain joins TRBV10-3 to TRBJ2-4, with 11 bases aligning to TRBD1. The CDR3 runs 18 residues. Germline CDR1 reads ENHRY; CDR2 reads SYGVKD. V trimming: 8 bases; J trimming: 1 base; junction bases outside the gene matches: 13. DNA for the CDR3: TGTGCCATCTCGTCGGGGACAGGGGGTGGAGTGGCCAAAAACATTCAGTACTTC. Its protein product is CAISSGTGGGVAKNIQYF.

This chain uses TRBV10-3 with TRBJ2-2, with unresolved D. Trimming pared 7 bases from V and 7 bases from J, leaving 13 bases between. Germline V CDR1 and CDR2: ENHRY, SYGVKD. The CDR3 is 13 amino acids. CDR3 region: CAIKPISNGELFF. For the CDR3, the DNA is TGTGCCATCAAACCCATTTCTAACGGGGAGCTGTTTTTT.

This chain uses TRBV10-3 with TRBJ2-1; either TRBD1 or TRBD2 may fit D (6 bases each). V lost 7 bases and J 10 bases, leaving 11 bases between the germline ends. In germline, CDR1 is ENHRY, CDR2 SYGVKD. The CDR3 spans 11 residues. DNA for the CDR3: TGTGCCATCAAGGGGGGATCCGAGCAGTTCTTC. Translating it yields CAIKGGSEQFF.

This chain connects TRBV30 to TRBJ2-3, with a possible D match to TRBD1 (6 bases). This CDR3 is 15 amino acids long. Germline V CDR1 and CDR2: GTSNPN, SVGIG (reference sequence). Trimming stripped 2 bases from V and 2 bases from J, with 14 bases between. CDR3: CAWSPRGLFTDTQYF. In nucleotides, the CDR3 is TGTGCCTGGAGTCCCAGGGGCTTATTCACAGATACGCAGTATTTT. The full variable domain, completed using reference TRBV30 and TRBJ2-3, is SQTIHQWPATLVQPVGSPLSLECTVEGTSNPNLYWYRQAAGRGLQLLFYSVGIGQISSEVPQNLSASRPQDRQFILSSKKLLLSDSGFYLCAWSPRGLFTDTQYFGPGTRLTVL.

V and J are TRBV19 and TRBJ2-5, with no clear D. CDR1 is LNHDA, CDR2 SQIVND, per germline (reference sequence). There are 12 residues in the CDR3. V lost 4 bases, J lost 5 bases, and 8 bases lay in between. The CDR3 spells CASSTPWETQYF. The DNA of the CDR3 is TGTGCCAGTAGTACCCCCTGGGAGACCCAGTACTTC.

This clone was picked up one time. The junction does not match germline at one end; this may be a read error. The chain couples TRBV28 to TRBJ2-5, with 9 bases fitting TRBD1. CDR3 length: 15 residues. Germline V gene sequence: CDR1 MDHEN, CDR2 SYDVKM. In nucleotides, the CDR3 is TGTGCCAGCAGTTGGTACAGGGGGCGCCAAGGGACCCAGTACTTC. Translation: CASSWYRGRQGTQYF. The complete variable domain, with remaining parts taken from reference TRBV28 and TRBJ2-5, reads DVKVTQSSRYLVKRTGEKVFLECVQDMDHENMFWYRQDPGLGLRLIYFSYDVKMKEKGDIPEGYSVSREKKERFSLILESASTNQTSMYLCASSWYRGRQGTQYFGPGTRLLVL.

V gene TRBV25-1 combines with J gene TRBJ2-3; TRBD2 might be the D (5 bases). Trimming left V 6 bases short and J 4 bases short, with 5 bases between. This CDR3 region has 11 residues. The germline gives CDR1 MGHDK, CDR2 SYGVNS. The CDR3 DNA sequence: TGTGCCAGCAGCGGGGCAGATACGCAGTATTTT. Translating it yields CASSGADTQYF.

This chain links TRBV19 with TRBJ1-5; D uncertain. CDR1 LNHDA and CDR2 SQIVND come from the germline V gene (reference sequence). The V gene lost 10 bases and the J gene lost 0 bases, with 16 bases spanning the gap. The CDR3 extends over 15 amino acids. The CDR3 here is CANPPGSYSNQPQHF. In nucleotides, the CDR3 is TGTGCCAACCCACCGGGATCATATAGCAATCAGCCCCAGCATTTT.

CDR3 loop: CASSFSVPGQDNEKLFF. For the CDR3, the DNA is TGCGCCAGCAGCTTTTCTGTCCCGGGACAGGACAATGAAAAACTGTTTTTT. This chain uses TRBV5-1 with TRBJ1-4; 8 nucleotides line up with TRBD1. V shed 2 bases, J shed 5 bases, and the junction held 11 bases outside the gene matches. The CDR3 contains 17 residues. The V gene's germline CDR1 is SGHRS and CDR2 YFSETQ.

This clone was counted a single time. The V call is TRBV5-5, the J call TRBJ1-1, with TRBD1 as a possible D gene (5 bases). Germline V gene data show CDR1 as SGHKS and CDR2 as YYEKEE (reference sequence). V was shortened by 4 bases and J by 5 bases, with 15 bases between the two germline ends. This CDR3 is 14 amino acids long. CDR3 in DNA: TGTGCCAGCAGCCGTCCGGGACTGCTTACTGAAGCTTTCTTT. Protein: CASSRPGLLTEAFF.

The V and J genes are TRBV5-4 and TRBJ2-2; 11 bases match TRBD2. The CDR3 is made up of 15 amino acids. The germline CDR1 and CDR2 sequences are SGHNT and YYREEE (reference sequence). J was trimmed by 3 bases and V by 6 bases; bases with no gene match: 4. Here the CDR3 DNA reads TGTGCCAGCAAGTTAGCGGGAGGGTACACCGGGGAGCTGTTTTTT. Translating gives CASKLAGGYTGELFF.

V usage is TRBV18 and J usage is TRBJ1-2; TRBD1 is a possible D gene (6 bases). This CDR3 has 14 residues. Trimming stripped 3 bases from V and 4 bases from J, with 12 bases between. Germline CDR1 is KGHSH and CDR2 is LQKENI. The CDR3 sequence is CASSPPTGPYGYTF. The CDR3 coding sequence is TGTGCCAGCTCACCTCCGACAGGACCCTATGGCTACACCTTC.

This chain connects TRBV28 to TRBJ1-1, with D tentatively TRBD1 (5 bases). This CDR3 has 14 residues. V was shortened by 4 bases and J by 8 bases, with 17 bases between the two germline ends. CDR1 and CDR2 from the germline V gene are MDHEN and SYDVKM. CDR3 bases: TGTGCCAGCAGTTGGAACAGAGGGGCCTTAGAAGCTTTCTTT. Residues: CASSWNRGALEAFF.

The chain combines TRBV2 with TRBJ2-1, with TRBD1 as a possible D gene (5 bases). CDR1 is SNHLY and CDR2 is FYNNEI in the germline V gene. The CDR3 is 13 residues long. The V gene lost 6 bases and the J gene lost 7 bases, with 13 bases spanning the gap. This CDR3 reads CASSQRGLNEQFF. Written as DNA, the CDR3 is TGTGCCAGCAGCCAAAGGGGCCTAAATGAGCAGTTCTTC.

The CDR3 spells CASSQEGTGVSDTQYF. The CDR3, as DNA: TGCGCCAGCAGCCAAGAAGGGACAGGGGTGTCAGATACGCAGTATTTT. The chain joins TRBV4-1 to TRBJ2-3, with TRBD1 matching over 10 bases. V dropped 0 bases and J dropped 4; count of bases not matched to a gene: 4. The CDR3 loop spans 16 amino acids. The germline V gene has CDR1 MGHRA and CDR2 YSYEKL.

The chain combines TRBV27 with TRBJ1-2; a possible D gene is TRBD1 (5 bases). The germline CDR1 and CDR2 sequences are MNHEY and SMNVEV (reference sequence). Trimming took off 6 bases at V and 1 base at J, with 21 bases between the two ends. The CDR3 covers 17 residues. In nucleotides, the CDR3 is TGTGCCAGCAGCAACATCCCATGGGGCGCCAATAACTATGGCTACACCTTC. Protein product: CASSNIPWGANNYGYTF.

The chain uses TRBV6-1 and TRBJ2-1; 8 bases fit TRBD2. CDR3 length: 15 amino acids. Germline V CDR1 and CDR2: MNHNS, SASEGT. V lost 5 bases and J lost 0; bases outside the gene matches: 3. The CDR3 DNA sequence: TGTGCCAGCAGTATTAGCGGGACCTCCTACAATGAGCAGTTCTTC. This encodes CASSISGTSYNEQFF.

This clone was recorded once. Other DNA sequences from this sample encode an identical CDR3 as well. The V call is TRBV9, the J call TRBJ2-1; no definite D call. Germline assignment: CDR1 SGDLS and CDR2 YYNGEE. The CDR3 totals 13 residues. Trimming pared 0 bases from V and 4 bases from J, leaving 5 bases between. CDR3: CASSVGRYNEQFF. Here the CDR3 DNA reads TGTGCCAGCAGCGTAGGCCGATACAATGAGCAGTTCTTC.

The chain uses TRBV10-3 and TRBJ1-1; possible D gene TRBD1, 5 bases. Looked up from germline, CDR1 is ENHRY and CDR2 is SYGVKD. V was shortened by 7 bases and J by 5 bases, with 14 bases between the two germline ends. The CDR3 contains 13 residues. Here the CDR3 reads CAITLQVGTEAFF. The CDR3 DNA is TGTGCCATCACTTTACAGGTTGGGACTGAAGCTTTCTTT.

About this clone itself: Other DNA sequences within the sample encode an identical CDR3. J is TRBJ2-5 and V is TRBV7-8; 8 nucleotides align to TRBD2. CDR1 is SGHVS and CDR2 is FQNEAQ in the germline V gene. V lost 1 base, J lost 4 bases, and 5 bases stayed unmatched. The CDR3 extends over 15 amino acids. The CDR3 bases are TGTGCCAGCAGCTTAGGGCGGCTAGCGGGAGAGACCCAGTACTTC. Its protein product is CASSLGRLAGETQYF.

This clone was recorded once. This chain connects TRBV11-2 to TRBJ1-1, with 8 bases fitting TRBD1. Germline loops: CDR1 SGHAT, CDR2 FQNNGV. The V and J ends lost 3 bases and 4 bases, in that order; junction bases with no gene match: 7. This CDR3 is built from 15 residues. The CDR3 protein is CASSFAGQGGTEAFF. CDR3 DNA sequence: TGTGCCAGCAGCTTTGCCGGACAGGGCGGCACTGAAGCTTTCTTT.

The rearrangement uses TRBV7-2 and TRBJ2-7; 11 bases are a match to TRBD2. The CDR3 totals 17 residues. Trimming took 5 bases from V and 7 from J; bases not matched to a gene: 16. CDR1 and CDR2 from the germline V gene are SGHTA and FQGNSA. CDR3 coding DNA: TGTGCCAGCAGCCCCAGACTAGCGGGCCGACTAGCGGGGGAGCAGTACTTC. This translates into CASSPRLAGRLAGEQYF.